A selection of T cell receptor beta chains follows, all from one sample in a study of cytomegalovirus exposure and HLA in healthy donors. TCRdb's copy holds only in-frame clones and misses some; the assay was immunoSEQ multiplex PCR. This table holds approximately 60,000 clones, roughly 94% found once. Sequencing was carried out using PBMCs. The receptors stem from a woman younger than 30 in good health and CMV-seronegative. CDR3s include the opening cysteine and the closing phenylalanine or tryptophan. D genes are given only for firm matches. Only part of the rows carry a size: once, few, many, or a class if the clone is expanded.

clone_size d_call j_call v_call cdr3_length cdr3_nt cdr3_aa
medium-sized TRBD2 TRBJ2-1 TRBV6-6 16 TGTGCCAGCAGTCCTGAACTAGCGGGAGGGCCTTGGGAGCAGTTCTTC CASSPELAGGPWEQFF
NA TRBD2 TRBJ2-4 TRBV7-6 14 TGTGCCAGCAGCTTAGTAGCGGGGGGCTACATTCAGTACTTC CASSLVAGGYIQYF
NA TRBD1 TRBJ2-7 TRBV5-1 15 TGCGCCAGCAGCTTGGCCGGGACAGGGGCCTACGAGCAGTACTTC CASSLAGTGAYEQYF
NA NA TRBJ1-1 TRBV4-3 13 TGCGCCAGCAGCCAAGGGGGGAGCGGGGTCGCTTTCTTT CASSQGGSGVAFF
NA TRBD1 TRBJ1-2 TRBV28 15 TGTGCCAGCAGTCCCCAGGACAGGCCAAGGGGGGGCTACACCTTC CASSPQDRPRGGYTF
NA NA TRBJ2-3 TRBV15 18 TGTGCCACCAGCAGTCTTCGGATTACCAGTGGGGCCGCAGATACGCAGTATTTT CATSSLRITSGAADTQYF
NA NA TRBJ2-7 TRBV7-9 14 TGTGCCAGCAGCTTTGGGGGCTTAGTGTACGAGCAGTACTTC CASSFGGLVYEQYF
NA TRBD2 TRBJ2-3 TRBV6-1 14 TGTGCCGGCGGGACTAGCGGGAGCGCAGATACGCAGTATTTT CAGGTSGSADTQYF
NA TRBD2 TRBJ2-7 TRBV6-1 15 TGTGCCAGCAGTGAAGAACTAGCGGGCCCCTACGAGCAGTACTTC CASSEELAGPYEQYF
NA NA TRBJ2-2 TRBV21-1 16 TGTGCCAGCAGCAAAGTGGGACTGACTCTGGCCGGGGAGCTGTTTTTT CASSKVGLTLAGELFF